This T cell receptor (beta chain) derives from a study of blood T cell repertoires in COVID-19. Some clones are missing from TCRdb's copy, which holds only in-frame ones; the method was immunoSEQ multiplex PCR. The data contain about 170,000 clones, around nine tenths of them singletons. Trimming cost V 4 bases and J 7 bases; bases outside gene matches: 9. CDR1 is SGHNT and CDR2 is YYREEE in the germline V gene (reference sequence). This CDR3 is built from 15 residues. This sequence was found in a man in his fifties or sixties with COVID-19, enrolled during active disease. The chain links TRBV5-4 to TRBJ2-2, with TRBD1 identical over 8 bases. Sequenced material: peripheral blood. The CDR3 nucleotides are TGTGCCAGCAGCCCGCGAGGGGGGACAGGCGGGGAGCTGTTTTTT. It yields the protein CASSPRGGTGGELFF.